Presented here are 26 T cell receptor beta chains from one specimen sequenced in a study of regulatory T cells in long-lasting Graves disease (dated by TCRdb to about 2021). The library was produced with multiplex PCR. Data came from an Illumina HiSeq 4000. iRepertoire HTBI primers and Arm-PCR amplification of CDR3 regions were used to construct TCR beta libraries. TCRdb reanalyzed the raw reads on its own, using fastp at Q25 for trimming and MiXCR for clone calling, and kept in-frame beta chains. CDR3 protein duplicates are merged, each entry listing the most common genes and DNA. The sample data list 350,000 to 450,000 distinct CDR3 sequences, and 14% to 15% of these were observed just once. The ten largest account for around 7.6% of the sample. The label giving this sample's time point can be read as: newly diagnosed GD, antithyroid drugs for less than 3 months. For both TCR sequencing and RNA sequencing, RNA was extracted from PBMCs using TRIzol.

The data also belong to a second study, concerning T cells in Graves' hyperthyroidism and ophthalmopathy.

Specimen: peripheral blood mononuclear cells (PBMCs), collected at new diagnosis, from a patient treated with antithyroid drugs. Receptors were obtained from a woman in her forties with Graves disease. Donor details come from another sample of the same person, matched by shared clones.

This clonotype came up many times. The rearrangement links TRBV7-9 to TRBJ2-3; D is possibly TRBD1 or TRBD2 (5 bases each). Per the germline V gene, CDR1 is SEHNR and CDR2 is FQNEAQ (reference sequence). V was clipped by 5 bases and J by 6 bases, with 21 bases between them. The CDR3 has 16 residues. The CDR3 sequence: CASSHLTGRPDDTQYF. CDR3 DNA: TGTGCCAGCAGCCACCTAACGGGACGCCCCGACGATACGCAGTATTTT. The full variable domain, completed using reference TRBV7-9 and TRBJ2-3, is DTGVSQNPRHKITKRGQNVTFRCDPISEHNRLYWYRQTLGQGPEFLTYFQNEAQLEKSRLLSDRFSAERPKGSFSTLEIQRTEQGDSAMYLCASSHLTGRPDDTQYFGPGTRLTVL.

Details on this clonotype: A read error may explain this, as a much larger clone is one base away. This chain uses TRBV28 with TRBJ2-7; perhaps TRBD1 as D (5 bases). Germline V gene sequence: CDR1 MDHEN, CDR2 SYDVKM. The CDR3 is made up of 11 amino acids. V was pared by 11 bases and J by 7 bases, with 15 bases between. The CDR3 loop is CAAARGHEQYF. In DNA form, the CDR3 reads TGTGCCGCAGCCAGAGGACATGAGCAGTACTTC.

This clonotype was counted at least ten times. The chain recombines TRBV28 with TRBJ2-5; D gene ambiguous. With 3 bases removed from V and 0 bases from J, the gap between germline ends came to 11 bases. Germline lookup yields CDR1 MDHEN and CDR2 SYDVKM. CDR3 length: 15 residues. The CDR3 sequence is CASSFRLPYQETQYF. In DNA form, the CDR3 reads TGTGCCAGCAGTTTCAGGCTGCCCTACCAAGAGACCCAGTACTTC. Full variable domain (missing parts from reference TRBV28 and TRBJ2-5): DVKVTQSSRYLVKRTGEKVFLECVQDMDHENMFWYRQDPGLGLRLIYFSYDVKMKEKGDIPEGYSVSREKKERFSLILESASTNQTSMYLCASSFRLPYQETQYFGPGTRLLVL.

There are many counts of this clonotype. The rearrangement links TRBV6-1 to TRBJ1-1; D is perhaps TRBD1 (6 bases). The germline V gene encodes CDR1 MNHNS and CDR2 SASEGT. Trimming took off 3 bases at V and 0 bases at J, with 11 bases between the two ends. The CDR3 sequence is 15 residues long. This chain's CDR3 is CASSDSWGLNTEAFF. CDR3 DNA: TGTGCCAGCAGTGATTCGTGGGGGCTGAACACTGAAGCTTTCTTT.

This clonotype has ten or more counts. The chain couples TRBV7-8 to TRBJ2-2, with D unclear. The CDR3 has 14 amino acids. Trimming removed 0 bases from V and 1 base from J, with 3 bases in between. CDR1 SGHVS and CDR2 FQNEAQ come from the germline V gene. CDR3 DNA: TGTGCCAGCAGCTTAGCGAGGAACACCGGGGAGCTGTTTTTT. Residues: CASSLARNTGELFF. The whole variable domain, filled in from reference TRBV7-8 and TRBJ2-2, reads GAGVSQSPRYKVAKRGQDVALRCDPISGHVSLFWYQQALGQGPEFLTYFQNEAQLDKSGLPSDRFFAERPEGSVSTLKIQRTQQEDSAVYLCASSLARNTGELFFGEGSRLTVL.

About this clonotype itself: One base separates it from a far larger clone, so it is likely a read error. The J gene is TRBJ2-5, the V gene TRBV11-1, with 7 bases aligning to TRBD2. This CDR3 region has 13 residues. Per germline, CDR1 SGHAT and CDR2 FQDESV (reference sequence). The J segment lost 7 bases and the V segment lost 1 base, leaving 3 bases of the junction unmatched. The CDR3 DNA reads as TGTGCCAGCAGCTTAGGGGCGGGAGTGACCCAGTACTTC. Translated, it gives CASSLGAGVTQYF.

CDR3 in amino acids: CAVDREGGYGYTF. DNA for the CDR3: TGTGCCGTCGACAGGGAGGGAGGCTATGGCTACACCTTC. The J gene is TRBJ1-2, the V gene TRBV10-3; the match to TRBD1 covers 7 bases. The CDR3 sequence is 13 residues long. Germline CDR1 is ENHRY and CDR2 is SYGVKD. Unmatched junction bases numbered 10, after V lost 11 bases and J lost 4 bases.

This clonotype showed up many times. The rearrangement joins TRBV10-2 to TRBJ2-7; D unresolved. Trimming removed 2 bases at V and 0 bases at J, with 17 bases between. The CDR3 consists of 17 residues. Germline CDR1 reads WSHSY; CDR2 reads SAAADI. The CDR3 DNA follows: TGCGCCAGCAGTGAGCCGCCCTGGGCCCAGAGCTCCTACGAGCAGTACTTC. Its protein is CASSEPPWAQSSYEQYF.

This clonotype came up many times. The gene calls are TRBV28 and TRBJ2-1; D uncertain. V lost 6 bases, J lost 7 bases, and 13 bases lay in between. Germline CDR1 reads MDHEN; CDR2 reads SYDVKM. The CDR3 spans 13 residues. The CDR3 nucleotides are TGTGCCAGCAGCATAGCTACTGGGAATGAGCAGTTCTTC. Protein sequence: CASSIATGNEQFF.

In its sample, this clonotype was seen many times. This chain connects TRBV5-5 to TRBJ2-1, with 9 bases identical to TRBD2. The V gene's germline CDR1 is SGHKS and CDR2 YYEKEE (reference sequence). V trimming: 0 bases; J trimming: 10 bases; junction bases outside the gene matches: 8. This CDR3 has 15 residues. The CDR3 DNA is TGTGCCAGCAGCTTGGCACCTAGCGGGACACGAGAGCAGTTCTTC. As protein: CASSLAPSGTREQFF.

The rearrangement links TRBV7-2 to TRBJ2-2, with D maybe TRBD1 (6 bases). Germline V gene sequence: CDR1 SGHTA, CDR2 FQGNSA. CDR3 length: 14 residues. Trimming stripped 5 bases from V and 5 bases from J, with 12 bases between. The chain's CDR3 is CASSPPGETGELFF. The CDR3 region has the DNA TGTGCCAGCAGCCCCCCAGGGGAAACCGGGGAGCTGTTTTTT.

This clonotype was counted at least ten times. The chain employs TRBV30 and TRBJ1-1; D call uncertain. The CDR3 sequence is 14 residues long. Germline V CDR1 and CDR2: GTSNPN, SVGIG (reference sequence). V was cut by 1 base and J by 8 bases, with 17 bases left in between. DNA for the CDR3: TGTGCCTGGAGTGGAAACTACCTCGTGGGGGAAGCTTTCTTT. Translation gives CAWSGNYLVGEAFF.

The V gene is TRBV5-4, the J gene TRBJ2-1, with 7 bases aligning to TRBD2. Germline values: CDR1 SGHNT, CDR2 YYREEE (reference sequence). V trimming: 0 bases; J trimming: 1 base; junction bases outside the gene matches: 4. CDR3 length: 16 residues. For the CDR3, the DNA is TGTGCCAGCAGCTTGGGCGGGAGTAGGTCCTACAATGAGCAGTTCTTC. Amino acid sequence: CASSLGGSRSYNEQFF.

The chain joins TRBV9 to TRBJ2-5, with 8 bases fitting TRBD2. This CDR3 contains 16 residues. Germline trimming cut 0 bases from V and 1 base from J; bases unmatched to any gene: 5. The germline CDR1 and CDR2 sequences are SGDLS and YYNGEE. The CDR3 nucleotides are TGTGCCAGCAGCGTAGGGGCGGGGGGACTCCAAGAGACCCAGTACTTC. This codes for CASSVGAGGLQETQYF.

This clonotype was detected many times. This chain joins TRBV2 and TRBJ2-3; no firm D call. The length of the CDR3 is 15 residues. Trimming took off 11 bases at V and 2 bases at J, with 20 bases between the two ends. Germline CDR1 is SNHLY and CDR2 is FYNNEI. In DNA form, the CDR3 reads TGTGCCGCTCTCAGGATAAGGCCTAACACAGATACGCAGTATTTT. Translated, it gives CAALRIRPNTDTQYF.

The chain uses TRBV28 and TRBJ2-7; TRBD2 matches at 9 bases. The germline CDR1 and CDR2 sequences are MDHEN and SYDVKM. The V gene end was trimmed by 4 bases and the J gene end by 6 bases; junction bases not matched to a gene: 13. The CDR3 extends over 16 amino acids. CDR3 DNA sequence: TGTGCCAGCAGTTCCTTAGCGGGAGCCGACTACGGCGAGCAGTACTTC. Encoded protein: CASSSLAGADYGEQYF.

This clonotype came up a few times. A much larger clone lies one base from this, so it may be a read error. This sequence joins TRBV28 and TRBJ2-4; 8 nucleotides align to TRBD2. Germline loops: CDR1 MDHEN, CDR2 SYDVKM. Trimming removed 6 bases from V and 7 bases from J; junction bases left unmatched: 17. This CDR3 is 17 amino acids long. The DNA of the CDR3 is TGTGCCAGCAGCTCCCGGGTGGCGGGAGGTTTGAGGAACATTCAGTACTTC. Protein sequence: CASSSRVAGGLRNIQYF.

This clonotype was seen at least ten times. V is TRBV27 and J is TRBJ2-3, with TRBD1 identical over 9 bases. Germline V CDR1 and CDR2: MNHEY, SMNVEV (reference sequence). There are 16 residues in the CDR3. V shed 6 bases, J shed 2 bases, and the junction held 9 bases outside the gene matches. In nucleotides, the CDR3 is TGTGCCAGCAGCAAAGCCGGGACAGGGTACACAGATACGCAGTATTTT. Amino acid sequence: CASSKAGTGYTDTQYF.

With respect to this clonotype: A much larger clone lies one base from this, so it may be a read error. The CDR3 does not close with the conserved phenylalanine or tryptophan, likely indicating a read error. The chain links TRBV6-1 to TRBJ2-2, with D possibly TRBD2 on 6 matching bases. The CDR3 covers 13 residues. Germline V lookup: CDR1 MNHNS, CDR2 SASEGT. Trimming shortened V by 8 bases and J by 3 bases, and 10 bases separated the two germline ends. The CDR3 nucleotides read TGTGCCAGCGCGGGGAGAGACACCGGGGAGCTGTTTCTT. This gives the protein CASAGRDTGELFL.

This clonotype was observed many times. The V and J genes are TRBV7-8 and TRBJ2-1; D is possibly TRBD1 (6 bases). The length of the CDR3 is 12 residues. Per the germline V gene, CDR1 is SGHVS and CDR2 is FQNEAQ. Trimming cost V 5 bases and J 9 bases, with 11 bases left between them. The CDR3 nucleotides are TGTGCCAGCAGCACTCCACAGGGTGAGCAGTTCTTC. Encoded protein: CASSTPQGEQFF.

A few counts support this clonotype. The J gene is TRBJ2-3, the V gene TRBV6-1; no clear D. The V end was cut by 2 bases, the J end by 2 bases, with 5 bases between. The germline CDR1 and CDR2 sequences are MNHNS and SASEGT. The CDR3 has 13 amino acids. CDR3 sequence reads: CASSETDTDTQYF. The CDR3 bases are TGTGCCAGCAGTGAAACCGACACAGATACGCAGTATTTT.

This clonotype has only a few counts. This chain connects TRBV19 to TRBJ2-7; 12 nucleotides line up with TRBD2. CDR1 and CDR2 from the germline V gene are LNHDA and SQIVND (reference sequence). CDR3 size: 13 residues. V lost 5 bases to trimming and J lost 12 bases; unmatched junction nucleotides: 8. The chain's CDR3 is CASSGRLAGVPYF. CDR3 in DNA: TGTGCCAGTAGTGGGCGACTAGCGGGAGTCCCGTACTTC.

This clonotype was counted many times. V usage is TRBV6-2 or TRBV6-3 and J usage is TRBJ2-7; D unresolved. Germline values: CDR1 MNHEY, CDR2 SVGEGT. Trimming took 7 bases from V and 3 from J, leaving 7 bases between them. This CDR3 is built from 11 residues. The chain's CDR3 is CASKTHYEQYF. In DNA form, the CDR3 reads TGTGCCAGCAAAACCCACTACGAGCAGTACTTC.

This clonotype was seen more than once but under ten times. This rearrangement joins TRBV6-1 to TRBJ2-7; possibly TRBD1 for D (6 bases). Germline V gene lookup returns CDR1 MNHNS and CDR2 SASEGT. The V and J ends lost 7 bases and 3 bases respectively, with 10 bases between them. This CDR3 is built from 12 residues. CDR3 DNA sequence: TGTGCCAGCAATACAGGGTACTACGAGCAGTACTTC. Translating it yields CASNTGYYEQYF.

There are a few counts of this clonotype. The CDR3 reads CAWNVAGAYNEQFF. The CDR3 nucleotides are TGTGCCTGGAACGTAGCGGGAGCCTACAATGAGCAGTTCTTC. V gene TRBV30 combines with J gene TRBJ2-1; 9 positions agree with TRBD2. V was pared by 4 bases and J by 2 bases, with 3 bases of the junction left unmatched. Germline CDR1 is GTSNPN and CDR2 is SVGIG (reference sequence). The CDR3 runs to 14 residues. The whole variable domain, remainder taken from reference TRBV30 and TRBJ2-1, is SQTIHQWPATLVQPVGSPLSLECTVEGTSNPNLYWYRQAAGRGLQLLFYSVGIGQISSEVPQNLSASRPQDRQFILSSKKLLLSDSGFYLCAWNVAGAYNEQFFGPGTRLTVL.

The rearrangement links TRBV19 to TRBJ1-6; 7 bases agree with TRBD1. The CDR3 has 13 residues. Germline loops: CDR1 LNHDA, CDR2 SQIVND (reference sequence). Germline trimming cut 5 bases from V and 9 bases from J; bases unmatched to any gene: 4. This chain's CDR3 is CASSPTGVSPLHF. In nucleotides, the CDR3 is TGTGCCAGTAGTCCCACAGGGGTTTCACCCCTCCACTTT. The full variable domain, its missing parts supplied by reference TRBV19 and TRBJ1-6, is DGGITQSPKYLFRKEGQNVTLSCEQNLNHDAMYWYRQDPGQGLRLIYYSQIVNDFQKGDIAEGYSVSREKKESFPLTVTSAQKNPTAFYLCASSPTGVSPLHFGNGTRLTVT.